The rows below give T cell receptor beta chains drawn from one sample of a study of cytotoxic CD8 clonotypes in ibrutinib-treated CLL. Repertoires were generated with immunoSEQ multiplex PCR, while TCRdb's copy carries only in-frame clones and drops some. The data show around 310,000 clones, with 80% seen just once and over 5% held by the top ten. The starting material was PBMCs, obtained before ibrutinib treatment. These receptors were obtained from a human donor with chronic lymphocytic leukemia. CDR3s leave out the opening cysteine and the closing phenylalanine or tryptophan. Clone size is not always given. Where it is, it says once, few, many or a class for expanded clones.

V gene,J gene,clone size,CDR3 protein
TRBV20-1,TRBJ1-1,once,SATGNTEAF
TRBV7-2,TRBJ2-7,NA,ASSQAGGPYEQY
TRBV29-1,TRBJ1-2,NA,SVEEGGYT
TRBV15,TRBJ2-7,NA,ATSKSGQGSYEQY
TRBV5-6,TRBJ2-7,NA,ASSWRTGLTYEQY
TRBV11-2,TRBJ1-1,few,ASSLVWDRGENTEAF
TRBV4-3,TRBJ2-7,NA,ASSQVALATPYEQY
TRBV6-5,TRBJ1-3,NA,ASSYSERSSGNTIY
TRBV28,TRBJ2-7,NA,ASSRNRVAYEQY
TRBV27,TRBJ1-2,NA,ASSSDREAGYT
TRBV28,TRBJ2-1,NA,ASSRTFWQF
TRBV18,TRBJ2-7,NA,ASTQNFGDRGVEQY
TRBV28,TRBJ1-4,once,ASSGPGQEFEKLF
TRBV19,TRBJ2-1,NA,ASSISGSYNEQF
TRBV5-1,TRBJ2-5,NA,ASSVSGTRQETQY
TRBV29-1,TRBJ1-4,NA,SVWVGSELF
TRBV15,TRBJ1-2,NA,ATSRALLGYGYT
TRBV10-3,TRBJ2-5,NA,AISEAETQY
TRBV2,TRBJ2-2,NA,ASKLFADLATNTGELF
TRBV5-6,TRBJ2-7,NA,ASSPVSYDHEQY
TRBV28,TRBJ2-1,once,ASRIAASGTNEQF
TRBV7-9,TRBJ1-1,NA,ASSLPADRVSTEAF
TRBV19,TRBJ2-6,NA,ASSIQGQVPVGANVLT
TRBV19,TRBJ1-5,NA,ASSPRSQPQH
TRBV7-8,TRBJ1-5,NA,ASSLVALWDQPQH
TRBV7-2,TRBJ2-7,NA,ASSYEGGPREQY
TRBV28,TRBJ1-5,NA,ASSLRQGPGNQPQH
TRBV5-3,TRBJ1-5,once,ARSRTRGTAKGQPQH
TRBV7-3,TRBJ2-2,NA,ASSPQAGELF
TRBV19,TRBJ1-2,NA,ASSISGALYGYT
TRBV9,TRBJ2-3,NA,ASSGRLAGSTDTQY
TRBV7-6,TRBJ2-7,NA,ASRGSHEQY
TRBV4-1,TRBJ2-1,NA,ASSPPGGQGTPSSYNEQF
TRBV5-6,TRBJ1-1,NA,ASSRTAWGMNTEAF
TRBV5-4,TRBJ2-5,NA,ASSWLQSEETQY
TRBV11-3,TRBJ2-7,few,ASSNPEISSGSYSPYEQY
TRBV7-9,TRBJ2-1,NA,ASRIRASMNEQF
TRBV20-1,TRBJ2-1,NA,SARPGTHRF
TRBV7-9,TRBJ2-5,NA,ASSLGDRGMETQY
TRBV5-6,TRBJ2-3,NA,ASSLNGGGTDTQY
TRBV29-1,TRBJ1-3,NA,SVTVDRAGNTIY
TRBV5-1,TRBJ2-7,NA,ASSIVASGEREQY
TRBV10-3,TRBJ2-3,few,AISGAGARDTQY
TRBV28,TRBJ2-1,NA,ASTKRHEQF
TRBV10-1,TRBJ2-1,NA,ASRGQRNEQF
TRBV11-2,TRBJ2-7,once,ASSYPRGEPFSLHEQY
TRBV5-4,TRBJ2-1,NA,ASSSGQGPYNEQF
TRBV5-1,TRBJ2-2,once,ASSLLVAGSGELF
TRBV7-9,TRBJ2-1,NA,ASSRMTGTKQF